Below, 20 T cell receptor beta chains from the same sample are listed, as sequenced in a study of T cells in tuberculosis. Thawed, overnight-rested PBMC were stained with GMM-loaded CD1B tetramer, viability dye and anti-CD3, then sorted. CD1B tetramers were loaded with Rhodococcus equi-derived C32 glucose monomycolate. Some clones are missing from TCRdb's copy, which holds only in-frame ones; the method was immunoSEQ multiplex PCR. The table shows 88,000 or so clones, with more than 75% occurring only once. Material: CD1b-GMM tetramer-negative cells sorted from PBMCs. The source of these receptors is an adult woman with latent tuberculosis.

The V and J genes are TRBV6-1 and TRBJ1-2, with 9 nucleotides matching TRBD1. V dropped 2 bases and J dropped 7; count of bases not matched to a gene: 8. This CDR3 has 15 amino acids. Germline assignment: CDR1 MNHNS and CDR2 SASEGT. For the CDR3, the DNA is TGTGCCAGCAGTGAAACGGGACAGGGAATCGGTGGCTACACCTTC. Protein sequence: CASSETGQGIGGYTF.

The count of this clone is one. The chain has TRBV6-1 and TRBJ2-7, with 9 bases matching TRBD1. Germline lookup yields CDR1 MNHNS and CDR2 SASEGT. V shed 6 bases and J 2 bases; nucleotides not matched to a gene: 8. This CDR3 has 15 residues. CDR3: CASRGQGISAYEQYV. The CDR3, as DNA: TGTGCCAGCAGGGGACAGGGAATCTCGGCCTACGAGCAGTACGTC.

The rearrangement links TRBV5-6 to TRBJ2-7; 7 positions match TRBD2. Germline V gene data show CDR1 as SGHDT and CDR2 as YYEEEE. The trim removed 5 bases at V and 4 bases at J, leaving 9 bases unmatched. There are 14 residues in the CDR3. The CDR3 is CASRFGGGTYEQYV. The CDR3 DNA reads TGTGCCAGCAGGTTTGGGGGGGGAACATACGAGCAGTACGTC.

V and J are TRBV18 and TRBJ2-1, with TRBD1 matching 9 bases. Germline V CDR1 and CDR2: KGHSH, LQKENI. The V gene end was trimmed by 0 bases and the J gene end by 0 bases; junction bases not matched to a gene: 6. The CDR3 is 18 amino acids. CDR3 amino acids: CASSPPTTGGVSYNEQFF. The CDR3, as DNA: TGTGCCAGCTCACCACCCACGACAGGGGGGGTCTCCTACAATGAGCAGTTCTTC.

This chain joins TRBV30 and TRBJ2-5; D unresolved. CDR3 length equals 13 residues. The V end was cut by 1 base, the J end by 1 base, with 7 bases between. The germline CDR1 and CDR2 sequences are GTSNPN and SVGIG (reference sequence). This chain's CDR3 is CAWSDGFQETQYF. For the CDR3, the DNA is TGTGCCTGGAGTGACGGTTTCCAAGAGACCCAGTACTTC.

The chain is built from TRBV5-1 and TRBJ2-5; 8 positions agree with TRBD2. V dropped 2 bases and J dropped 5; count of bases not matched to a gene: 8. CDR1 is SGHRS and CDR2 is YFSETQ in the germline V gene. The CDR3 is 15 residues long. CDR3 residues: CASSFRGGGGETQYF. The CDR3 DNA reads TGCGCCAGCAGCTTCCGGGGGGGCGGCGGGGAGACCCAGTACTTC.

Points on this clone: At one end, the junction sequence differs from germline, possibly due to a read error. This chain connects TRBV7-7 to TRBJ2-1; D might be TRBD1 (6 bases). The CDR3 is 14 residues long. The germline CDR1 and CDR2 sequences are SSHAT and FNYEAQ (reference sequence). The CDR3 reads CASSLDRSYNEQFF. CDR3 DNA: TGTGCTAGCAGCCTGGACAGATCCTACAATGAGCAGTTCTTC.

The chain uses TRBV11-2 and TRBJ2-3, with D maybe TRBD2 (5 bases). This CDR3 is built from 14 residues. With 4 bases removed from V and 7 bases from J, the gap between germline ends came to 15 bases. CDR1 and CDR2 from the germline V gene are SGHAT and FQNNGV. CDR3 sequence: CASSYRTRGNTQYF. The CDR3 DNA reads TGTGCCAGCAGCTATAGGACCCGAGGGAATACGCAGTATTTT. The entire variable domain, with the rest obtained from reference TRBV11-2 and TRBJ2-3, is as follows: EAGVAQSPRYKIIEKRQSVAFWCNPISGHATLYWYQQILGQGPKLLIQFQNNGVVDDSQLPKDRFSAERLKGVDSTLKIQPAKLEDSAVYLCASSYRTRGNTQYFGPGTRLTVL.

CDR3 DNA sequence: TGTGCCAGCAGCATAACACAGGGTTCCGAGCAGTACTTC. As protein: CASSITQGSEQYF. The chain joins TRBV11-3 to TRBJ2-7, with D tentatively TRBD1 (6 bases). The CDR3 extends over 13 amino acids. V shed 5 bases and J shed 6 bases, with 14 bases lying between them. Germline CDR1 reads SGHNT; CDR2 reads YENEEA.

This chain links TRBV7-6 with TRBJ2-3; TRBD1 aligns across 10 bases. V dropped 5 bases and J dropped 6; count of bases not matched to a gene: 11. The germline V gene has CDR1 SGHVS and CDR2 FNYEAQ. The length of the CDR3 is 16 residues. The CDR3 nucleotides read TGTGCCAGCAGCCCCGTGACAGGGGGCGCGTCGGATACGCAGTATTTT. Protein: CASSPVTGGASDTQYF.

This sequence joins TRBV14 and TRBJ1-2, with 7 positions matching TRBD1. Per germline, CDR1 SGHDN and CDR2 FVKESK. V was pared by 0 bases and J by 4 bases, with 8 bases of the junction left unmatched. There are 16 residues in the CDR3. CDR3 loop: CASSQDKGQNAYGYTF. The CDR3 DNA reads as TGTGCCAGCAGCCAAGATAAGGGACAGAATGCCTATGGCTACACCTTC.

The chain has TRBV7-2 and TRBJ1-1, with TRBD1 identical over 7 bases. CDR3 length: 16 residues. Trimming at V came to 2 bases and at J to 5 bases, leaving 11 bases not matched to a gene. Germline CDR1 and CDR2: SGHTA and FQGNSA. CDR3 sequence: CASSLTPIQGRTEAFF. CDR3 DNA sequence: TGTGCCAGCAGCTTAACCCCCATACAGGGGAGGACTGAAGCTTTCTTT.

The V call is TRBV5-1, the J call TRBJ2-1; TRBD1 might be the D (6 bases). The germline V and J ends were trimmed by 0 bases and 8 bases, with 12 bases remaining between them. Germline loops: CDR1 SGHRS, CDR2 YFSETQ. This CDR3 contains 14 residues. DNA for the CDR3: TGCGCCAGCAGCTTGGGAGGGGGAGACGATGAGCAGTTCTTC. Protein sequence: CASSLGGGDDEQFF.

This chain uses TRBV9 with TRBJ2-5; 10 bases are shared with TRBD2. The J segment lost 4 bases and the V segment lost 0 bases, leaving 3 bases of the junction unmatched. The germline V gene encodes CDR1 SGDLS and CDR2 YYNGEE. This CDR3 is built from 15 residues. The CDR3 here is CASSVGVAGGETQYF. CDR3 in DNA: TGTGCCAGCAGCGTAGGGGTAGCGGGGGGAGAGACCCAGTACTTC.

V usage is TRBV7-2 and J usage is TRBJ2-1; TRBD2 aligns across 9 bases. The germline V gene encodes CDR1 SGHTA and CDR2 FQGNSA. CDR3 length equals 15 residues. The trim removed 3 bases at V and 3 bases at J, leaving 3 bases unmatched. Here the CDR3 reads CASSLRGGFYNEQFF. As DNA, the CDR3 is TGTGCCAGCAGCTTGCGGGGGGGCTTCTACAATGAGCAGTTCTTC.

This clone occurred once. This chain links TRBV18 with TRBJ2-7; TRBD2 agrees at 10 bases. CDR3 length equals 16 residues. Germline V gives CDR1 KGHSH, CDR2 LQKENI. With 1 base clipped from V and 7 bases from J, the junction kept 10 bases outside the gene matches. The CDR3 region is CASSPLGSSGGGEQYF. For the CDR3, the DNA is TGTGCCAGCTCACCACTGGGATCCAGCGGGGGGGGTGAGCAGTACTTC.

CDR3 in amino acids: CASSFGGMGFEAFF. The CDR3 DNA reads as TGTGCCAGCAGTTTTGGGGGGATGGGGTTTGAAGCTTTCTTT. The chain has TRBV27 and TRBJ1-1, with D maybe TRBD1 (5 bases). Germline assignment: CDR1 MNHEY and CDR2 SMNVEV (reference sequence). The CDR3 loop spans 14 amino acids. Trimming took off 3 bases at V and 7 bases at J, with 15 bases between the two ends.

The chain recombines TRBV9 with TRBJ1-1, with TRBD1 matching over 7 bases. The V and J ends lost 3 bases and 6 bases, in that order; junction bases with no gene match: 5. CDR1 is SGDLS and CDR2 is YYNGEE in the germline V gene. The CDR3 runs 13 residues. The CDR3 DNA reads TGTGCCAGCAGCGCCTTACAGGGGCCTGAAGCTTTCTTT. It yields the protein CASSALQGPEAFF. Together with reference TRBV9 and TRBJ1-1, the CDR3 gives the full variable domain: DSGVTQTPKHLITATGQRVTLRCSPRSGDLSVYWYQQSLDQGLQFLIQYYNGEERAKGNILERFSAQQFPDLHSELNLSSLELGDSALYFCASSALQGPEAFFGQGTRLTVV.

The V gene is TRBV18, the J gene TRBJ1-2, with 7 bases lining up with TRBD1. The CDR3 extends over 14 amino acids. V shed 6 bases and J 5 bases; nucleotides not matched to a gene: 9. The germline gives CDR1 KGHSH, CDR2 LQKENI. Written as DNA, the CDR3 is TGTGCCAGCTCTCACCGGGACAGTGGATATGGCTACACCTTC. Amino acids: CASSHRDSGYGYTF.

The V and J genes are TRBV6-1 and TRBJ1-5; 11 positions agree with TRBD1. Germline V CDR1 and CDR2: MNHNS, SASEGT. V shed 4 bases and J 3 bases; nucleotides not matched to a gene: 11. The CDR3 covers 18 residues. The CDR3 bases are TGTGCCAGCAGTGGGACAGGGGGCCAACGGCCTGTCAATCAGCCCCAGCATTTT. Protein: CASSGTGGQRPVNQPQHF.